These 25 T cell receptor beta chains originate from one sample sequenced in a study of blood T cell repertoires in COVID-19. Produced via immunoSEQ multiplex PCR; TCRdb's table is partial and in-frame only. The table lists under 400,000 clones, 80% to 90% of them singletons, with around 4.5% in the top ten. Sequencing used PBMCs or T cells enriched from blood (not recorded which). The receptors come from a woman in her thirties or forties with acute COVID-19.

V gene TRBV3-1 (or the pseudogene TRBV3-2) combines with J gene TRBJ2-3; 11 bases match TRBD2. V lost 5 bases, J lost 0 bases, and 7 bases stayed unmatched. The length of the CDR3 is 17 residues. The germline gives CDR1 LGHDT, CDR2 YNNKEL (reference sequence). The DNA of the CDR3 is TGTGCCAGCAGCTTTAGCGGGAGGGGAAGTAGCACAGATACGCAGTATTTT. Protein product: CASSFSGRGSSTDTQYF.

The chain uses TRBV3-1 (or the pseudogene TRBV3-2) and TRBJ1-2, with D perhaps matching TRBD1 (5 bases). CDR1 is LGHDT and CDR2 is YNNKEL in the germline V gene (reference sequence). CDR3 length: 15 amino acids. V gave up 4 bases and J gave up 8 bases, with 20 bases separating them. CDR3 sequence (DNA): TGTGCCAGCAGCCCGAGCCTGGGGCAGGGCCGGGGCTACACCTTC. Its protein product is CASSPSLGQGRGYTF.

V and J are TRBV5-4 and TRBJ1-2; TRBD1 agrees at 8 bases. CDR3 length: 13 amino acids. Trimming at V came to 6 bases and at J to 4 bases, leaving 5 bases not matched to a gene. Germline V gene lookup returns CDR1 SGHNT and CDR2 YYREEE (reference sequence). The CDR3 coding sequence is TGTGCCAGCACTCCACAGGGGGTCTATGGCTACACCTTC. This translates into CASTPQGVYGYTF.

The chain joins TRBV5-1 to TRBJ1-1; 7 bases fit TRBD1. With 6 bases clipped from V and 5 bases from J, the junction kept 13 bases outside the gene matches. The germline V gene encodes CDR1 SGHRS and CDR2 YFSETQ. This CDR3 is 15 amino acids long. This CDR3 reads CASTALQGLQTEAFF. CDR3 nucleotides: TGCGCCAGCACCGCCCTACAGGGGCTGCAGACTGAAGCTTTCTTT.

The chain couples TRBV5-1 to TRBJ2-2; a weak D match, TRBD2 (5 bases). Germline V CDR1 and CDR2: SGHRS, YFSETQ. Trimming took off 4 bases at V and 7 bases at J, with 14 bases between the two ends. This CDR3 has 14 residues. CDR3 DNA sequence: TGCGCCAGCAGCCCCCGATTTACTAGCGGGGAGCTGTTTTTT. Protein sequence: CASSPRFTSGELFF. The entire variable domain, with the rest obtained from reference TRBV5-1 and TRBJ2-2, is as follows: KAGVTQTPRYLIKTRGQQVTLSCSPISGHRSVSWYQQTPGQGLQFLFEYFSETQRNKGNFPGRFSGRQFSNSRSEMNVSTLELGDSALYLCASSPRFTSGELFFGEGSRLTVL.

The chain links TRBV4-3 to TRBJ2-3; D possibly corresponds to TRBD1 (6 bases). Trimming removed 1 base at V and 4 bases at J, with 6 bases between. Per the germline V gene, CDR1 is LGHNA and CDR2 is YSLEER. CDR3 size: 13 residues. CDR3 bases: TGCGCCAGCAGCCAAGCAGGGGCAGATACGCAGTATTTT. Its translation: CASSQAGADTQYF.

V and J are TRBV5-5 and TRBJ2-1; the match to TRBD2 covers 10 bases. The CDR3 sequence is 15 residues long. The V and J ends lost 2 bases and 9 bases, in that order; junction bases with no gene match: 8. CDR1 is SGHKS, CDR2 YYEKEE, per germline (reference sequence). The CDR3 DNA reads TGTGCCAGCAGCTTAGGACTAGCGGCCCTCGGTGAGCAGTTCTTC. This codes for CASSLGLAALGEQFF. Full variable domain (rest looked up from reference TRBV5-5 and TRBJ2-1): DAGVTQSPTHLIKTRGQQVTLRCSPISGHKSVSWYQQVLGQGPQFIFQYYEKEERGRGNFPDRFSARQFPNYSSELNVNALLLGDSALYLCASSLGLAALGEQFFGPGTRLTVL.

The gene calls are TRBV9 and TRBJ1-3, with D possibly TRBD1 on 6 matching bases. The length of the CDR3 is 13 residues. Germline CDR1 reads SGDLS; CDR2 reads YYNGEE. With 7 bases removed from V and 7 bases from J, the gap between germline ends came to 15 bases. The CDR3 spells CASAPGTSNTIYF. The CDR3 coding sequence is TGTGCCAGCGCCCCCGGGACATCTAACACCATATATTTT. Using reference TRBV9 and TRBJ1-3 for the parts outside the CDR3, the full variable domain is DSGVTQTPKHLITATGQRVTLRCSPRSGDLSVYWYQQSLDQGLQFLIQYYNGEERAKGNILERFSAQQFPDLHSELNLSSLELGDSALYFCASAPGTSNTIYFGEGSWLTVV.

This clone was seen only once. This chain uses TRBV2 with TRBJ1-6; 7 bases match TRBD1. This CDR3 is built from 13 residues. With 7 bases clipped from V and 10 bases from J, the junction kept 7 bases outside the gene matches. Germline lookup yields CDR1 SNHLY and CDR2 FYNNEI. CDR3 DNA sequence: TGTGCCAGCACCCCAGACAGGGACTCACCCCTCCACTTT. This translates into CASTPDRDSPLHF.

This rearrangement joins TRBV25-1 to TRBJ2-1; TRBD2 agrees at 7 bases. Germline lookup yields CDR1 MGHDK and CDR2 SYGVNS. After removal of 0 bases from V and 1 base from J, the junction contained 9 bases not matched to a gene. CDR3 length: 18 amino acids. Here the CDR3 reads CASSEYGASGWSYNEQFF. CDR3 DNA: TGTGCCAGCAGTGAATATGGGGCTAGCGGCTGGTCCTACAATGAGCAGTTCTTC.

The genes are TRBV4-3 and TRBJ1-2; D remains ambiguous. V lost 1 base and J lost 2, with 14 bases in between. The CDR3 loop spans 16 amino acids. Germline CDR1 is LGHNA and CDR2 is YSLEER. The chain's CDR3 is CASSQGPAEVNYGYTF. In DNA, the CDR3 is TGCGCCAGCAGCCAAGGTCCGGCGGAGGTCAACTATGGCTACACCTTC.

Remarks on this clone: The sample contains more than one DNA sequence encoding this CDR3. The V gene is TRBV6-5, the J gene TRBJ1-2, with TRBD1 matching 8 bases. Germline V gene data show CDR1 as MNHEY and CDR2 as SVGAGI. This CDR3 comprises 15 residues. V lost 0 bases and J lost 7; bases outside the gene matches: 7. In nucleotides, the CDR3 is TGTGCCAGCAGTTACTCTACAGGACAGGGAGGTGGCTACACCTTC. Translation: CASSYSTGQGGGYTF.

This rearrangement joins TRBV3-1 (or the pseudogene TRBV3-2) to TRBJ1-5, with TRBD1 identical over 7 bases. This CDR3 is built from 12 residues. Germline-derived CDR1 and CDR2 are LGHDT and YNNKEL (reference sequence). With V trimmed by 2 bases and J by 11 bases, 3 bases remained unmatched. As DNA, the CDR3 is TGTGCCAGCAGCCAATCAGGGGGGTCCCAGCATTTT. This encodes CASSQSGGSQHF.

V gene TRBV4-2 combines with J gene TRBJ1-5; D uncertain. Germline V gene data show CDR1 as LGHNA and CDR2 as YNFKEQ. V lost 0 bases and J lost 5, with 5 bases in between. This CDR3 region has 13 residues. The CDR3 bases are TGTGCCAGCAGCCAAGAACCAGATCAGCCCCAGCATTTT. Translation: CASSQEPDQPQHF.

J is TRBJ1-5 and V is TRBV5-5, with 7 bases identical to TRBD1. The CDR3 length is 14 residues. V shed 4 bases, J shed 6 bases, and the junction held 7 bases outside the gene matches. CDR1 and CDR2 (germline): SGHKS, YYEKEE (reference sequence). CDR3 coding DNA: TGTGCCAGCAGCGCAGCACAGGGGAGTCAGCCCCAGCATTTT. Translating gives CASSAAQGSQPQHF.

The CDR3 here is CASSFIAGLGGVDTEAFF. The DNA for the CDR3 is TGTGCCAGCAGCTTTATTGCAGGGCTCGGGGGGGTGGACACTGAAGCTTTCTTT. The chain recombines TRBV13 with TRBJ1-1, with a tentative D call TRBD1 (5 bases). The V gene lost 3 bases and the J gene lost 3 bases, with 23 bases spanning the gap. The CDR3 contains 18 residues. In germline, CDR1 is PRHDT, CDR2 FYEKMQ (reference sequence).

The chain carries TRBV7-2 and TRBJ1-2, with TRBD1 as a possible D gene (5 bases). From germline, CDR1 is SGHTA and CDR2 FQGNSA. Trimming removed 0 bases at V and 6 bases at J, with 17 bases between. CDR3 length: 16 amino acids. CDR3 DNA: TGTGCCAGCAGCTTAGCGGGGCAGGGCCCATTCGATGGCTACACCTTC. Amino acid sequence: CASSLAGQGPFDGYTF.

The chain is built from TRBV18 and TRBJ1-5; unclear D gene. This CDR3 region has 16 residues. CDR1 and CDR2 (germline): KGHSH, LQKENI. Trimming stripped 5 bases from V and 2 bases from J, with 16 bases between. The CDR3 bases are TGTGCCAGCTCATCGAGGGTTGAGGGAGGCAATCAGCCCCAGCATTTT. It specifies CASSSRVEGGNQPQHF.

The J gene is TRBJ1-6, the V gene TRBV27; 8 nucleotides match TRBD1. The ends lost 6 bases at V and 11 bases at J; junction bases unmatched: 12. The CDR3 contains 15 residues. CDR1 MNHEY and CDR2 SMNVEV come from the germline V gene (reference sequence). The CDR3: CASRAQGAKRAPLHF. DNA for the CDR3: TGTGCCAGCAGAGCGCAGGGGGCTAAAAGGGCACCCCTCCACTTT.

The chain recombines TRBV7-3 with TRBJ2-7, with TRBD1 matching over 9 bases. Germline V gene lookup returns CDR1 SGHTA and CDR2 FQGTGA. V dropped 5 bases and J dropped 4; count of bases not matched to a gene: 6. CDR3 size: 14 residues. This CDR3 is CASSLTGGTYEQYF. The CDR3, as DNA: TGTGCCAGCAGCCTGACAGGGGGAACGTACGAGCAGTACTTC.

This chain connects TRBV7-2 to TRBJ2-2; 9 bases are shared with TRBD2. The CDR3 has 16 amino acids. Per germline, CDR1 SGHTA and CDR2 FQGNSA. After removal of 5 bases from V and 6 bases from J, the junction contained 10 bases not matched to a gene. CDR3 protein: CASSNPLGLASGELFF. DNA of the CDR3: TGTGCCAGCAGCAATCCTTTGGGACTAGCATCCGGGGAGCTGTTTTTT.

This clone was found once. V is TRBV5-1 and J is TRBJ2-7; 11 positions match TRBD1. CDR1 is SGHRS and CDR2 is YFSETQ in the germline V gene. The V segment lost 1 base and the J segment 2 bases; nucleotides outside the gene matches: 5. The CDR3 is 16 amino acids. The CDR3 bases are TGCGCCAGCAGCTTGAACGGACAGGGGGCCGCCTACGAGCAGTACTTC. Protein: CASSLNGQGAAYEQYF. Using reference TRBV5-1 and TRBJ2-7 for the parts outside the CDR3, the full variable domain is KAGVTQTPRYLIKTRGQQVTLSCSPISGHRSVSWYQQTPGQGLQFLFEYFSETQRNKGNFPGRFSGRQFSNSRSEMNVSTLELGDSALYLCASSLNGQGAAYEQYFGPGTRLTVT.

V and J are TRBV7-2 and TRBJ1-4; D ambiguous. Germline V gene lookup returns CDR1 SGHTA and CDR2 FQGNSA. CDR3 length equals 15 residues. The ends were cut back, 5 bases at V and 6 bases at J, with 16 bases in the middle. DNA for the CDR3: TGTGCCAGCAGCCCTCAGGCGGGGTGGTATGAAAAACTGTTTTTT. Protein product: CASSPQAGWYEKLFF.

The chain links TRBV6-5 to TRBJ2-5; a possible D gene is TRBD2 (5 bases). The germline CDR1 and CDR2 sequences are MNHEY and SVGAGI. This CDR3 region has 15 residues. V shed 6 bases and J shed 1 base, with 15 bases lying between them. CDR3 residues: CASSIFIGIQETQYF. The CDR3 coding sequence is TGTGCCAGCAGCATATTCATCGGGATCCAAGAGACCCAGTACTTC.

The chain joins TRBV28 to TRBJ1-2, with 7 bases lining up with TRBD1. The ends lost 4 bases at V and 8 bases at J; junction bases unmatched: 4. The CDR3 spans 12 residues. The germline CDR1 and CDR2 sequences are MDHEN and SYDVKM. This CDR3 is CASSWQGVGYTF. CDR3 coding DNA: TGTGCCAGCAGTTGGCAGGGGGTGGGCTACACCTTC.